These 26 T cell receptor beta chains originate from one sample sequenced in a study of blood T cell repertoires in COVID-19. The table came from immunoSEQ multiplex PCR; TCRdb's copy has only in-frame clones and leaves some out. The profile covers around 270,000 clones, with roughly 84% appearing a single time and about 1.5% taken by the ten largest. Sample: peripheral blood. The receptors come from a woman between 35 and 50 years old who had recovered from COVID-19.

This chain links TRBV4-2 with TRBJ2-5, with 11 bases identical to TRBD2. Germline assignment: CDR1 LGHNA and CDR2 YNFKEQ. V shed 4 bases and J 4 bases; nucleotides not matched to a gene: 11. The CDR3 runs 17 residues. CDR3 nucleotide sequence: TGTGCCAGCAGCCCCCCCGGGCTAGCGGGGGGTTCAGAGACCCAGTACTTC. It codes for CASSPPGLAGGSETQYF.

This chain uses TRBV18 with TRBJ1-1; D is unclear. Germline assignment: CDR1 KGHSH and CDR2 LQKENI. The ends were cut back, 1 base at V and 2 bases at J, with 8 bases in the middle. This CDR3 spans 14 amino acids. The CDR3 here is CASSPRAANTEAFF. The DNA for the CDR3 is TGTGCCAGCTCACCACGCGCGGCTAACACTGAAGCTTTCTTT.

V and J are TRBV24-1 and TRBJ2-5, with D perhaps TRBD2 (5 bases). Between the trimmed V and J ends, which lost 4 bases and 5 bases, there was a span of 10 bases. The CDR3 extends over 13 amino acids. Germline-derived CDR1 and CDR2 are KGHDR and SFDVKD. CDR3 amino acids: CATSDGVGETQYF. CDR3 nucleotide sequence: TGTGCCACCAGTGACGGGGTAGGGGAGACCCAGTACTTC.

This clone appeared a single time. This chain connects TRBV7-2 to TRBJ2-7; possibly TRBD2 for D (5 bases). Trimming left V 5 bases short and J 4 bases short, with 18 bases between. This CDR3 is 15 amino acids long. CDR1 and CDR2 (germline): SGHTA, FQGNSA. CDR3 in amino acids: CASSQSGLQLYEQYF. In nucleotides, the CDR3 is TGTGCCAGCAGCCAAAGTGGACTTCAACTTTACGAGCAGTACTTC.

The chain couples TRBV3-1 (or the pseudogene TRBV3-2) to TRBJ1-6; 9 bases agree with TRBD1. Germline V gene sequence: CDR1 LGHDT, CDR2 YNNKEL (reference sequence). The CDR3 extends over 17 amino acids. Trimming removed 4 bases from V and 4 bases from J; junction bases left unmatched: 8. CDR3 amino acids: CASSLQGQGNYNSPLHF. CDR3 DNA sequence: TGTGCCAGCAGCCTCCAGGGACAGGGAAATTATAATTCACCCCTCCACTTT.

The genes are TRBV7-9 and TRBJ1-5; D remains ambiguous. Trimming removed 1 base from V and 5 bases from J, with 9 bases in between. CDR1 and CDR2 (germline): SEHNR, FQNEAQ (reference sequence). There are 14 residues in the CDR3. The CDR3 loop is CASSLGVADQPQHF. The DNA of the CDR3 is TGTGCCAGCAGCTTAGGCGTGGCGGATCAGCCCCAGCATTTT. The complete variable domain, with remaining parts taken from reference TRBV7-9 and TRBJ1-5, reads DTGVSQNPRHKITKRGQNVTFRCDPISEHNRLYWYRQTLGQGPEFLTYFQNEAQLEKSRLLSDRFSAERPKGSFSTLEIQRTEQGDSAMYLCASSLGVADQPQHFGDGTRLSIL.

V usage is TRBV5-1 and J usage is TRBJ2-5; tentatively, D is TRBD2 (5 bases). The CDR3 totals 15 residues. The V gene's germline CDR1 is SGHRS and CDR2 YFSETQ. V was clipped by 4 bases and J by 1 base, with 14 bases between them. CDR3 protein: CASSVGGHVQETQYF. The DNA of the CDR3 is TGCGCCAGCAGCGTGGGCGGGCACGTCCAAGAGACCCAGTACTTC.

The J gene is TRBJ1-5, the V gene TRBV28, with D hard to call. Deletions cut 8 bases from V and 3 bases from J, with 17 bases between. Germline V lookup: CDR1 MDHEN, CDR2 SYDVKM. The CDR3 is 15 amino acids. The CDR3 loop reads CASWEPGRLNQPQHF. CDR3 coding DNA: TGTGCCAGCTGGGAGCCGGGCCGTCTCAATCAGCCCCAGCATTTT.

The genes are TRBV19 and TRBJ1-2; 11 bases are shared with TRBD1. The CDR3 sequence is 15 residues long. Germline-derived CDR1 and CDR2 are LNHDA and SQIVND (reference sequence). Trimming removed 5 bases from V and 4 bases from J; junction bases left unmatched: 6. The CDR3 reads CASSGQGAMVYGYTF. The CDR3 DNA reads TGTGCCAGTAGTGGACAGGGGGCGATGGTCTATGGCTACACCTTC.

The rearrangement joins TRBV28 to TRBJ1-2; D possibly corresponds to TRBD1 (5 bases). The CDR3 runs to 13 residues. Trimming shortened V by 2 bases and J by 5 bases, and 9 bases separated the two germline ends. The germline CDR1 and CDR2 sequences are MDHEN and SYDVKM. Written as DNA, the CDR3 is TGTGCCAGCAGTTTAGGGGGAGGATATGGCTACACCTTC. Protein sequence: CASSLGGGYGYTF.

The rearrangement links TRBV28 to TRBJ2-7; a weak D match, TRBD1 (6 bases). This CDR3 has 15 residues. Germline assignment: CDR1 MDHEN and CDR2 SYDVKM. V lost 2 bases to trimming and J lost 0 bases, with 11 bases between them. The CDR3 nucleotides are TGTGCCAGCAGTTTAGCACAGGGAGTCTCCTACGAGCAGTACTTC. It encodes CASSLAQGVSYEQYF.

This clone was detected many times. This rearrangement joins TRBV28 to TRBJ1-3; no firm D call. Trimming cost V 5 bases and J 0 bases, with 14 bases left between them. The germline CDR1 and CDR2 sequences are MDHEN and SYDVKM. This CDR3 spans 16 amino acids. The DNA of the CDR3 is TGTGCCAGCAGTGACGTAGGAGTTTACTCTGGAAACACCATATATTTT. Translating gives CASSDVGVYSGNTIYF.

This clone was seen once. This sample includes further DNA sequences coding for the same CDR3. V gene TRBV5-1 combines with J gene TRBJ2-3; 13 bases align to TRBD2. Per germline, CDR1 SGHRS and CDR2 YFSETQ. The CDR3 loop spans 16 amino acids. The V gene end was trimmed by 3 bases and the J gene end by 4 bases; junction bases not matched to a gene: 5. The CDR3 DNA reads as TGCGCCAGCAGCTCGGGACTAGCGGGGAGCGCAGATACGCAGTATTTT. This translates into CASSSGLAGSADTQYF.

The chain is built from TRBV2 and TRBJ2-7; 7 nucleotides align to TRBD1. The germline gives CDR1 SNHLY, CDR2 FYNNEI. With V trimmed by 7 bases and J by 0 bases, 6 bases remained unmatched. The CDR3 has 14 amino acids. CDR3 coding DNA: TGTGCCAGCATGCCGGACAGGTACTCCTACGAGCAGTACTTC. Its translation: CASMPDRYSYEQYF.

A single count supports this clone. The chain links TRBV6-1 to TRBJ2-1, with TRBD2 matching over 12 bases. Germline CDR1 is MNHNS and CDR2 is SASEGT. The CDR3 spans 14 residues. Trimming took 2 bases from V and 14 from J; bases not matched to a gene: 7. The CDR3 nucleotides are TGTGCCAGCAGTGAATCCCTAGCGGGGGGGCTGAAGTTCTTC. Protein product: CASSESLAGGLKFF.

This clone showed up just once. The V gene is TRBV7-9, the J gene TRBJ2-5; the match to TRBD1 covers 9 bases. The CDR3 is 13 residues long. Germline V gene sequence: CDR1 SEHNR, CDR2 FQNEAQ (reference sequence). V was pared by 5 bases and J by 5 bases, with 3 bases of the junction left unmatched. CDR3 sequence reads: CASSKTGGETQYF. In DNA, the CDR3 is TGTGCCAGCAGCAAGACAGGGGGGGAGACCCAGTACTTC.

The V and J genes are TRBV28 and TRBJ1-5; D is unclear. Germline CDR1 MDHEN, CDR2 SYDVKM. This CDR3 has 14 residues. V was pared by 8 bases and J by 3 bases, with 14 bases between. CDR3 DNA: TGTGCCAGCCGCGGAGGGCCTAACAATCAGCCCCAGCATTTT. Translating it yields CASRGGPNNQPQHF.

The chain uses TRBV19 and TRBJ1-2; maybe TRBD1 (5 bases). Trimming cost V 2 bases and J 5 bases, with 15 bases left between them. Germline V gene data show CDR1 as LNHDA and CDR2 as SQIVND (reference sequence). The length of the CDR3 is 15 residues. This CDR3 is CASSIRSGHQYGYTF. The CDR3 DNA follows: TGTGCCAGTAGTATACGGTCAGGACATCAGTATGGCTACACCTTC.

This clone was recorded at least ten times. The chain joins TRBV28 to TRBJ2-3, with 9 positions matching TRBD2. The J segment lost 2 bases and the V segment lost 4 bases, leaving 10 bases of the junction unmatched. Per germline, CDR1 MDHEN and CDR2 SYDVKM. CDR3 length: 17 amino acids. CDR3 coding DNA: TGTGCCAGCAGTTCGCCCCTGGGACTAGCCGACACAGATACGCAGTATTTT. It encodes CASSSPLGLADTDTQYF.

This chain joins TRBV6-4 and TRBJ2-1; 8 nucleotides align to TRBD2. Germline V gene lookup returns CDR1 MRHNA and CDR2 SNTAGT. The V and J ends lost 3 bases and 4 bases, in that order; junction bases with no gene match: 5. The CDR3 has 15 residues. The CDR3 sequence is CASSEVSGGYNEQFF. Written as DNA, the CDR3 is TGTGCCAGCAGTGAAGTAAGCGGGGGTTACAATGAGCAGTTCTTC.

The chain carries TRBV4-1 and TRBJ1-4; no reliable D call. CDR1 and CDR2 (germline): MGHRA, YSYEKL. This CDR3 region has 17 residues. V was shortened by 1 base and J by 5 bases, with 17 bases between the two germline ends. CDR3 DNA sequence: TGCGCCAGCAGCCAAGGAGGCCCCCTTACGAGGAATGAAAAACTGTTTTTT. Translating it yields CASSQGGPLTRNEKLFF.

The V call is TRBV19, the J call TRBJ1-5; the D is unclear. This CDR3 region has 15 residues. Trimming took 3 bases from V and 2 from J, leaving 11 bases between them. Germline CDR1 and CDR2: LNHDA and SQIVND (reference sequence). The DNA for the CDR3 is TGTGCCAGTAGTATCGGGGTCTCGGGCAATCAGCCCCAGCATTTT. Translating it yields CASSIGVSGNQPQHF.

The rearrangement uses TRBV18 and TRBJ2-2, with D possibly being TRBD2 (7 bases). The CDR3 extends over 15 amino acids. Germline CDR1 KGHSH, CDR2 LQKENI. Trimming stripped 4 bases from V and 3 bases from J, with 12 bases between. The CDR3, as DNA: TGTGCCAGCTCACGGGGGGGCGCCGACACCGGGGAGCTGTTTTTT. Residues: CASSRGGADTGELFF.

This chain uses TRBV7-9 with TRBJ1-4; TRBD1 is a possible D gene (5 bases). Trimming pared 4 bases from V and 7 bases from J, leaving 22 bases between. The CDR3 sequence is 17 residues long. Germline values: CDR1 SEHNR, CDR2 FQNEAQ (reference sequence). The CDR3 DNA follows: TGTGCCAGCAGCTCCTGGAATGGGCAGGGTGTATTTGAAAAACTGTTTTTT. Protein sequence: CASSSWNGQGVFEKLFF.

The rearrangement joins TRBV7-9 to TRBJ1-2; 9 nucleotides match TRBD1. Trimming removed 5 bases from V and 3 bases from J; junction bases left unmatched: 7. Germline CDR1 is SEHNR and CDR2 is FQNEAQ (reference sequence). The CDR3 totals 15 residues. The CDR3 here is CASSPGQGLDYGYTF. The CDR3 coding sequence is TGTGCCAGCAGCCCCGGACAGGGGTTAGACTATGGCTACACCTTC.

At least ten counts were recorded for this clone. The chain couples TRBV3-1 (or the pseudogene TRBV3-2) to TRBJ1-6, with 8 nucleotides matching TRBD1. V lost 6 bases, J lost 7 bases, and 5 bases stayed unmatched. The germline V gene encodes CDR1 LGHDT and CDR2 YNNKEL (reference sequence). This CDR3 has 14 residues. The CDR3: CASSLQGANSPLHF. As DNA, the CDR3 is TGTGCCAGCAGTCTCCAGGGGGCAAATTCACCCCTCCACTTT.